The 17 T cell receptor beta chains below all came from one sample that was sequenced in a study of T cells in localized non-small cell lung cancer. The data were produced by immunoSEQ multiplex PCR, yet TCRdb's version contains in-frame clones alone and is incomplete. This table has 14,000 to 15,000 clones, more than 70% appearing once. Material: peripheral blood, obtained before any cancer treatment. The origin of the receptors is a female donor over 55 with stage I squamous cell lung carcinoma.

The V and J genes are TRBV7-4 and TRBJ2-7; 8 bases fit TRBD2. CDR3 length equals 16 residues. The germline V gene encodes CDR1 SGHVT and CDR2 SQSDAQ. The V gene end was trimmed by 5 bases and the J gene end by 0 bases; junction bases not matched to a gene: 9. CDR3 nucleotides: TGTGCCAGCAGCCTCAGGGGCGGGAGGTACTCCTACGAGCAGTACTTC. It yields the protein CASSLRGGRYSYEQYF. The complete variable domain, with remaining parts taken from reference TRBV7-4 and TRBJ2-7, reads GAGVSQSPRYKVAKRGRDVALRCDSISGHVTLYWYRQTLGQGSEVLTYSQSDAQRDKSGRPSGRFSAERPERSVSTLKIQRTEQGDSAVYLCASSLRGGRYSYEQYFGPGTRLTVT.

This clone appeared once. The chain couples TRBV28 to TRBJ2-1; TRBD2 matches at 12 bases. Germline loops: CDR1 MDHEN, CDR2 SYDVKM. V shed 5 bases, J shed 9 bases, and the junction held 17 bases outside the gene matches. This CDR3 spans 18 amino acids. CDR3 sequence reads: CASSPHLLAGGRYGEQFF. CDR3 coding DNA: TGTGCCAGCAGTCCCCACCTACTAGCGGGAGGTAGGTACGGTGAGCAGTTCTTC.

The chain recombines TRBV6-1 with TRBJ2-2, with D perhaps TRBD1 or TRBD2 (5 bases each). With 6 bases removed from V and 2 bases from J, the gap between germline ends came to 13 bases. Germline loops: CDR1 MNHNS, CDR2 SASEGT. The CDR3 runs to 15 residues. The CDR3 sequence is CASRKRDPNTGELFF. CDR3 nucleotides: TGTGCCAGCAGGAAACGGGACCCAAACACCGGGGAGCTGTTTTTT.

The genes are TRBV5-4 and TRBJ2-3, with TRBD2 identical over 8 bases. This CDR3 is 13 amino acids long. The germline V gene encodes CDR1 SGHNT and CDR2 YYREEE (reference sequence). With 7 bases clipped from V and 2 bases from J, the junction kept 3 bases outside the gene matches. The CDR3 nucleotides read TGTGCCAGCCGGGGGGGTAACACAGATACGCAGTATTTT. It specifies CASRGGNTDTQYF.

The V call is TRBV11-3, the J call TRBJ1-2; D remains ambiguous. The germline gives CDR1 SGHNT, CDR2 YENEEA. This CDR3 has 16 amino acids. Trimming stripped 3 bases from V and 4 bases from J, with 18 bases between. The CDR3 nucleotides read TGTGCCAGCAGCTTCTGCCTAAGTAGGCCAGGCTATGGCTACACCTTC. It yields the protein CASSFCLSRPGYGYTF.

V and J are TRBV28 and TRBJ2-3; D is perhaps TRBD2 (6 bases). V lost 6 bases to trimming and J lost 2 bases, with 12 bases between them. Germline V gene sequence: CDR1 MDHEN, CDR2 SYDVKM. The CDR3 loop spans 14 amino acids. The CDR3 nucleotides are TGTGCCAGCAGCCTCGGGACTCTCACAGATACGCAGTATTTT. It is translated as CASSLGTLTDTQYF.

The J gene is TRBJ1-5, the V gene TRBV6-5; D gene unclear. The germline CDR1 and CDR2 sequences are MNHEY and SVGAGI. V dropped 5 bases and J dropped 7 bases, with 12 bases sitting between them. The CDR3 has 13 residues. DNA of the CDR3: TGTGCCAGCAGTCGCGCGAGGGAGCAGCCCCAGCATTTT. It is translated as CASSRAREQPQHF.

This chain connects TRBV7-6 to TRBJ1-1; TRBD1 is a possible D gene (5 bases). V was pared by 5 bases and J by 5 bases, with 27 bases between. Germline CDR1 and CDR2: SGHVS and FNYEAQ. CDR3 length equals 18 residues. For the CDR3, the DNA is TGTGCCAGCAGCCTTCAATCGTGGTTACTTTTGAAGGGGACTGAAGCTTTCTTT. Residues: CASSLQSWLLLKGTEAFF. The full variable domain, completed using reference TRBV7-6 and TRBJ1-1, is GAGVSQSPRYKVTKRGQDVALRCDPISGHVSLYWYRQALGQGPEFLTYFNYEAQQDKSGLPNDRFSAERPEGSISTLTIQRTEQRDSAMYRCASSLQSWLLLKGTEAFFGQGTRLTVV.

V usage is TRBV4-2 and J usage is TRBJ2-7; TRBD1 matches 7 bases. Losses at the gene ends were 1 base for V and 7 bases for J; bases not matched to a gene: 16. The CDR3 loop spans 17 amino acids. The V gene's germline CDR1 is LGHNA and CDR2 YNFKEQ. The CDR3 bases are TGTGCCAGCAGCCAAGTACCGGAGACAGGGCGATTTGGGGAGCAGTACTTC. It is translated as CASSQVPETGRFGEQYF.

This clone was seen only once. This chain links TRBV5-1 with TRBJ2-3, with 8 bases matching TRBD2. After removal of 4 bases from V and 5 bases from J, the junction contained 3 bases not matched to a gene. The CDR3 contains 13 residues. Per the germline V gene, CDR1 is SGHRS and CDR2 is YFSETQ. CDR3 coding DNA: TGCGCCAGCAGCAGGAGCGGGGGAGATACGCAGTATTTT. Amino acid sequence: CASSRSGGDTQYF.

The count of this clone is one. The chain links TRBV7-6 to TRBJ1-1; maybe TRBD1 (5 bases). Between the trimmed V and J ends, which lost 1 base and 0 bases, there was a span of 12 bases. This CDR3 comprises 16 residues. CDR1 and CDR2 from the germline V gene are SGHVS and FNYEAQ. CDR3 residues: CASSLGQGGMNTEAFF. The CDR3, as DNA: TGTGCCAGCAGCTTAGGGCAGGGAGGGATGAACACTGAAGCTTTCTTT.

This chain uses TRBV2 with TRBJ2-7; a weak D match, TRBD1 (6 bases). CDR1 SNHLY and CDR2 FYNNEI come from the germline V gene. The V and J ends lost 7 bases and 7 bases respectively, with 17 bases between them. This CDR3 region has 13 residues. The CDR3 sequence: CASTDSQLEEQYF. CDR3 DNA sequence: TGTGCCAGCACGGACAGCCAATTGGAGGAGCAGTACTTC.

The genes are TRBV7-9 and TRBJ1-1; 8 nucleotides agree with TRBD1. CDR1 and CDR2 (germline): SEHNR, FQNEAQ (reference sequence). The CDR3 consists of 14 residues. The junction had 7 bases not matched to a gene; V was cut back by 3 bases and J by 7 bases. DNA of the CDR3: TGTGCCAGCAGCTTCGGCAGGGGGCAAGATGAAGCTTTCTTT. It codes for CASSFGRGQDEAFF.

CDR3 DNA sequence: TGTGCCAGCAGCTCACCAGGGACCTCCTACGAGCAGTACTTC. Amino acids: CASSSPGTSYEQYF. This chain connects TRBV7-2 to TRBJ2-7; the D gene could be TRBD1 or TRBD2 (5 bases each). Germline CDR1 is SGHTA and CDR2 is FQGNSA. The CDR3 sequence is 14 residues long. Trimming left V 4 bases short and J 0 bases short, with 10 bases between.

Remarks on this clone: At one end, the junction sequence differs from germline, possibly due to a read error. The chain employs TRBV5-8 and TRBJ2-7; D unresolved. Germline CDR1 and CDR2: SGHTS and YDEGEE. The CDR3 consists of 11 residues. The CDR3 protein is CASSLLQDLNF. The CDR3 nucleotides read TGTGCCAGCAGCTTGTTGCAGGACCTGAACTTC.

CDR3 residues: CSAWTGAEAFF. CDR3 nucleotide sequence: TGCAGTGCCTGGACAGGTGCTGAAGCTTTCTTT. The rearrangement uses TRBV20-1 and TRBJ1-1, with 7 positions matching TRBD1. This CDR3 contains 11 residues. CDR1 DFQATT and CDR2 SNEGSKA come from the germline V gene (reference sequence). Trimming at V came to 6 bases and at J to 6 bases, leaving 4 bases not matched to a gene.

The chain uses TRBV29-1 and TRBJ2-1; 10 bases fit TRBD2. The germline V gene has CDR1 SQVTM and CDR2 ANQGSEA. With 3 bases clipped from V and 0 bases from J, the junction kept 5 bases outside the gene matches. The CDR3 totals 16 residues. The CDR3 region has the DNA TGCAGCGTTGAGACGGCTAGCGGGAGCTCCTACAATGAGCAGTTCTTC. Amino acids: CSVETASGSSYNEQFF.